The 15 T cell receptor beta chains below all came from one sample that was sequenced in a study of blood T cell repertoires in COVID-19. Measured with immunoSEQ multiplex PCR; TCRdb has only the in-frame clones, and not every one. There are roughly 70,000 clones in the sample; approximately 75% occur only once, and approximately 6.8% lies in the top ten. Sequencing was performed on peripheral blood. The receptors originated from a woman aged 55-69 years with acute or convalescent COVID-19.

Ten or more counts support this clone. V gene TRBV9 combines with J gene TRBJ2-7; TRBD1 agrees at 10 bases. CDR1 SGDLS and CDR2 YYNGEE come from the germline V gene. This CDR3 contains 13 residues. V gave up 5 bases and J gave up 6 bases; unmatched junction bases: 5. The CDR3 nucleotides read TGTGCCAGCAGTAACCGGGACAGGGGCGAGCAGTACTTC. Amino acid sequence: CASSNRDRGEQYF.

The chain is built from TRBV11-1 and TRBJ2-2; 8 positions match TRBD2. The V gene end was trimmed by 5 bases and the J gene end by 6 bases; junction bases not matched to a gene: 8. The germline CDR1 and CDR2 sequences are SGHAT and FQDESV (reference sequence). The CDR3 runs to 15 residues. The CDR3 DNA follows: TGTGCCAGCAGCCAGCCTCGGGGGGGGGCCGGGGAGCTGTTTTTT. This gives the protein CASSQPRGGAGELFF.

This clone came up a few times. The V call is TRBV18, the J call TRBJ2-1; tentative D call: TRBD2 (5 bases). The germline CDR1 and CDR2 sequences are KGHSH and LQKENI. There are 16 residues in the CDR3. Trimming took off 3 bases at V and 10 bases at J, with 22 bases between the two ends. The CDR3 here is CASSPRFPGSGSEQFF. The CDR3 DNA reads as TGTGCCAGCTCACCGCGATTCCCGGGGTCGGGCTCGGAGCAGTTCTTC.

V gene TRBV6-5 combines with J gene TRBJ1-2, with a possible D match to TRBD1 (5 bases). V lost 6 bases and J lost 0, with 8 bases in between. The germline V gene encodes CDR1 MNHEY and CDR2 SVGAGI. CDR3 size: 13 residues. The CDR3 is CASRQTANYGYTF. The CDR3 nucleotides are TGTGCCAGCAGACAGACAGCTAACTATGGCTACACCTTC.

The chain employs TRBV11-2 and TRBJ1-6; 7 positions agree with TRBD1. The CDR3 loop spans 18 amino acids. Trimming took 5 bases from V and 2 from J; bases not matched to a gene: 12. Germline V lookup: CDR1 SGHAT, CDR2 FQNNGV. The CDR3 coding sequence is TGTGCCAGCAGCCGGGATCGACAGGGAGCGGCCTATAATTCACCCCTCCACTTT. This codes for CASSRDRQGAAYNSPLHF.

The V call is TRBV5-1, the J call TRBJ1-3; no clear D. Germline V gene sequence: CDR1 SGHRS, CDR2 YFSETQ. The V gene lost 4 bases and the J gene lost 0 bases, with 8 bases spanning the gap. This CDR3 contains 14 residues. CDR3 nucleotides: TGCGCCAGCAGCCCACTGAGCTCTGGAAACACCATATATTTT. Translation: CASSPLSSGNTIYF.

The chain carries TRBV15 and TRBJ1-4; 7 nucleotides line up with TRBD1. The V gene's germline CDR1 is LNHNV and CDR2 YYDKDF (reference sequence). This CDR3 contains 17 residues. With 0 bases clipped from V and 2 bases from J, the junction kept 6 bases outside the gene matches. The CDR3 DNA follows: TGTGCCACCAGCAGAGACCTAGACAGGGATACTAATGAAAAACTGTTTTTT. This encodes CATSRDLDRDTNEKLFF.

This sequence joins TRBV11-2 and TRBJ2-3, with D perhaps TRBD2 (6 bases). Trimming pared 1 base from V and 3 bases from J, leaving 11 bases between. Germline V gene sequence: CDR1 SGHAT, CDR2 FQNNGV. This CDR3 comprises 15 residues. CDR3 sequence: CASSLAWDFTDTQYF. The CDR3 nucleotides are TGTGCCAGCAGCTTAGCTTGGGACTTTACAGATACGCAGTATTTT. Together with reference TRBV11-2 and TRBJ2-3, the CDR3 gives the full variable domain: EAGVAQSPRYKIIEKRQSVAFWCNPISGHATLYWYQQILGQGPKLLIQFQNNGVVDDSQLPKDRFSAERLKGVDSTLKIQPAKLEDSAVYLCASSLAWDFTDTQYFGPGTRLTVL.

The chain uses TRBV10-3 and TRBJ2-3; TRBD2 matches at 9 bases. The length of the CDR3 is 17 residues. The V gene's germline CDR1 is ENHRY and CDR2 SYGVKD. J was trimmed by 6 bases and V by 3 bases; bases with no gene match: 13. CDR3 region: CAISDPPQRGASDTQYF. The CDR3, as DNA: TGTGCCATCAGTGATCCCCCCCAGCGGGGGGCTTCGGATACGCAGTATTTT.

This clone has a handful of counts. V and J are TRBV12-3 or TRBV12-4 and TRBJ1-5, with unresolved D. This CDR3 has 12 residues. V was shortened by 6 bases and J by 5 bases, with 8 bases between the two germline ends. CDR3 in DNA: TGTGCCAGCAGGGCGGCTTATCAGCCCCAGCATTTT. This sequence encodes CASRAAYQPQHF.

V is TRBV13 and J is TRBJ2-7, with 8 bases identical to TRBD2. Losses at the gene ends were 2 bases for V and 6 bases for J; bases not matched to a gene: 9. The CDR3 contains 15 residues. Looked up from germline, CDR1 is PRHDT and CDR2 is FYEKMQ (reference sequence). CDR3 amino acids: CASSLKAGAGIEQYF. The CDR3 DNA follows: TGTGCCAGCAGCTTAAAAGCGGGGGCGGGGATCGAGCAGTACTTC.

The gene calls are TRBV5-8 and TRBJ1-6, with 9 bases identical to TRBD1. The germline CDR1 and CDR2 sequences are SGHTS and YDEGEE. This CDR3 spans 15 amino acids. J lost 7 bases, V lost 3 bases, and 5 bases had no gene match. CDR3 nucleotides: TGTGCCAGCAGCTCCGGACAGGGGAGGAATTCACCCCTCCACTTT. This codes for CASSSGQGRNSPLHF.

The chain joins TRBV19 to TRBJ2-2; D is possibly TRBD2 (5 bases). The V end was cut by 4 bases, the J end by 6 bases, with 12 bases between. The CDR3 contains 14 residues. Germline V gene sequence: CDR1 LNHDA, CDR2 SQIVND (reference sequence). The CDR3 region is CASSTGIRSGELFF. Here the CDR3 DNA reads TGTGCCAGTAGTACGGGGATTAGGTCCGGGGAGCTGTTTTTT.

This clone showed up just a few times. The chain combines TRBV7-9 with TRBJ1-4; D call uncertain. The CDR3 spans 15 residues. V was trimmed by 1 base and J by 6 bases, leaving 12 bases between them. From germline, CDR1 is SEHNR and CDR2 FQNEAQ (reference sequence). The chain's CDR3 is CASSLGVAGDEKLFF. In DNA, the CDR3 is TGTGCCAGCAGCTTAGGGGTGGCGGGAGATGAAAAACTGTTTTTT.

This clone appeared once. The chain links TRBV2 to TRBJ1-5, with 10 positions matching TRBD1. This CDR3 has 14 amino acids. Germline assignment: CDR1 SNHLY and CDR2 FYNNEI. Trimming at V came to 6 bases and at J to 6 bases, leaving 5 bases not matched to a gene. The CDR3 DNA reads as TGTGCCAGCAGAGACAGGGGGCAGGTTCAGCCCCAGCATTTT. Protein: CASRDRGQVQPQHF.